A single sample gave rise to the 20 T cell receptor beta chains below, sequenced in a study of blood T cell repertoires in COVID-19. Only in-frame clones appear in the TCRdb table, and some are missing; sequencing was by immunoSEQ multiplex PCR. The top ten clones hold under 3% of a sample with about 68,000 clones, 80% to 90% of them seen once. The sequencing sample was made of peripheral blood. These receptors were taken from a man aged 50 to 60 with acute or convalescent COVID-19.

V is TRBV25-1 and J is TRBJ2-2, with 7 bases lining up with TRBD2. Germline V gene data show CDR1 as MGHDK and CDR2 as SYGVNS. V lost 4 bases to trimming and J lost 7 bases; unmatched junction nucleotides: 9. CDR3 length equals 15 residues. Here the CDR3 reads CASSALGAGDGELFF. As DNA, the CDR3 is TGTGCCAGCAGTGCCCTCGGCGCGGGAGACGGGGAGCTGTTTTTT.

The J gene is TRBJ2-7, the V gene TRBV2; 9 bases match TRBD2. V trimming: 9 bases; J trimming: 1 base; junction bases outside the gene matches: 4. The germline V gene encodes CDR1 SNHLY and CDR2 FYNNEI. This CDR3 contains 13 residues. The CDR3 here is CARVSGSSYEQYV. In DNA, the CDR3 is TGTGCCAGGGTTAGCGGGAGTTCCTACGAGCAGTACGTC.

The CDR3 nucleotides read TGTGCCAGCAGCGCTCCGGAGGAGGAGAGCACAGATACGCAGTATTTT. Encoded protein: CASSAPEEESTDTQYF. The chain links TRBV11-2 to TRBJ2-3; D is possibly TRBD2 (5 bases). From germline, CDR1 is SGHAT and CDR2 FQNNGV. This CDR3 spans 16 amino acids. V was clipped by 5 bases and J by 0 bases, with 15 bases between them.

The chain recombines TRBV28 with TRBJ2-7, with TRBD2 identical over 9 bases. The CDR3 is made up of 16 amino acids. Germline values: CDR1 MDHEN, CDR2 SYDVKM. The trim removed 4 bases at V and 6 bases at J, leaving 13 bases unmatched. CDR3 protein: CASSSTSSGRSSEQYF. The CDR3 DNA sequence: TGTGCCAGCAGTTCGACCTCAAGCGGGAGGAGTTCCGAGCAGTACTTC.

The gene calls are TRBV30 and TRBJ2-3, with 14 bases lining up with TRBD2. V trimming: 4 bases; J trimming: 8 bases; junction bases outside the gene matches: 2. Germline CDR1 GTSNPN, CDR2 SVGIG (reference sequence). The CDR3 extends over 13 amino acids. The CDR3 protein is CAWTTSGRVTQYF. The CDR3 nucleotides are TGTGCCTGGACGACTAGCGGGAGGGTTACGCAGTATTTT.

The genes are TRBV7-6 and TRBJ2-2; a weak D match, TRBD2 (7 bases). Germline assignment: CDR1 SGHVS and CDR2 FNYEAQ. This CDR3 spans 15 amino acids. V was pared by 7 bases and J by 8 bases, with 20 bases between. The CDR3 sequence: CASTRVGGAAGELFF. CDR3 nucleotides: TGTGCCAGCACCCGAGTGGGGGGGGCGGCTGGGGAGCTGTTTTTT.

This sequence joins TRBV6-5 and TRBJ2-2, with D perhaps matching TRBD2 (6 bases). Germline V lookup: CDR1 MNHEY, CDR2 SVGAGI. The CDR3 has 15 residues. Trimming removed 7 bases at V and 0 bases at J, with 12 bases between. CDR3 loop: CASTPSSANTGELFF. DNA for the CDR3: TGTGCCAGCACGCCGTCTAGCGCGAACACCGGGGAGCTGTTTTTT.

The gene calls are TRBV4-3 and TRBJ2-1; 9 bases match TRBD2. CDR3 length: 15 amino acids. Losses at the gene ends were 2 bases for V and 9 bases for J; bases not matched to a gene: 8. Germline assignment: CDR1 LGHNA and CDR2 YSLEER. CDR3 in DNA: TGCGCCAGCAGCCAATTTGCGGGAGGGCCGGGTGAGCAGTTCTTC. Its translation is CASSQFAGGPGEQFF.

In its sample, this clone was seen once. DNA for the CDR3: TGTGCCAGCAGCCAATGGGGCGGAACTGAAGCTTTCTTT. Its translation is CASSQWGGTEAFF. The genes are TRBV14 and TRBJ1-1; TRBD1 might be the D (5 bases). V dropped 2 bases and J dropped 5 bases, with 9 bases sitting between them. Germline-derived CDR1 and CDR2 are SGHDN and FVKESK. There are 13 residues in the CDR3.

The chain combines TRBV7-2 with TRBJ2-7; TRBD1 agrees at 8 bases. From germline, CDR1 is SGHTA and CDR2 FQGNSA. V lost 5 bases, J lost 4 bases, and 1 base stayed unmatched. The CDR3 covers 12 residues. CDR3: CASSGQGYEQYF. CDR3 DNA: TGTGCCAGCAGCGGACAGGGTTACGAGCAGTACTTC.

CDR3 bases: TGTGCCAGCAGCACACAGGGCCAGCCCCAGCATTTT. Its protein is CASSTQGQPQHF. The J gene is TRBJ1-5, the V gene TRBV12-3 or TRBV12-4, with TRBD1 as a possible D gene (6 bases). This CDR3 has 12 amino acids. V shed 6 bases and J shed 7 bases, with 10 bases lying between them.

The chain employs TRBV30 and TRBJ2-1, with TRBD2 matching over 8 bases. The CDR3 is made up of 13 amino acids. The V gene end was trimmed by 2 bases and the J gene end by 6 bases; junction bases not matched to a gene: 3. Germline values: CDR1 GTSNPN, CDR2 SVGIG (reference sequence). The CDR3 nucleotides read TGTGCCTGGAGTAGCGGGAGTACCAATGAGCAGTTCTTC. Translated, it gives CAWSSGSTNEQFF.

This clone was counted only a few times. The chain combines TRBV24-1 with TRBJ2-3; TRBD1 matches 9 bases. The CDR3 consists of 16 residues. The ends lost 2 bases at V and 6 bases at J; junction bases unmatched: 8. Germline values: CDR1 KGHDR, CDR2 SFDVKD. CDR3 nucleotides: TGTGCCACCAGTGATTACCGGACAGGGGATGTTGATACGCAGTATTTT. Its protein is CATSDYRTGDVDTQYF.

This chain connects TRBV5-1 to TRBJ2-7; D not certain. V was cut by 4 bases and J by 1 base, with 12 bases left in between. Per the germline V gene, CDR1 is SGHRS and CDR2 is YFSETQ. This CDR3 comprises 14 residues. CDR3 region: CASSTNSRSYEQYF. The CDR3, as DNA: TGCGCCAGCAGCACTAATTCACGATCCTACGAGCAGTACTTC.

V is TRBV19 and J is TRBJ1-4; D may be TRBD1 (6 bases). This CDR3 region has 12 residues. CDR1 and CDR2 from the germline V gene are LNHDA and SQIVND (reference sequence). Trimming pared 7 bases from V and 7 bases from J, leaving 10 bases between. In DNA form, the CDR3 reads TGTGCCAGTACTGGACAGCGTGAAAAACTGTTTTTT. It codes for CASTGQREKLFF. Based on the CDR3 plus reference TRBV19 and TRBJ1-4, the full variable domain is DGGITQSPKYLFRKEGQNVTLSCEQNLNHDAMYWYRQDPGQGLRLIYYSQIVNDFQKGDIAEGYSVSREKKESFPLTVTSAQKNPTAFYLCASTGQREKLFFGSGTQLSVL.

The CDR3: CASSPLWGSNYGYTF. As DNA, the CDR3 is TGTGCCAGCAGCCCCCTATGGGGCTCTAACTATGGCTACACCTTC. V gene TRBV25-1 combines with J gene TRBJ1-2; possibly TRBD1 for D (5 bases). The CDR3 loop spans 15 amino acids. From germline, CDR1 is MGHDK and CDR2 SYGVNS. With 6 bases removed from V and 0 bases from J, the gap between germline ends came to 14 bases.

V is TRBV28 and J is TRBJ1-2; TRBD1 might be the D (5 bases). The length of the CDR3 is 13 residues. Germline-derived CDR1 and CDR2 are MDHEN and SYDVKM. The V gene lost 9 bases and the J gene lost 4 bases, with 15 bases spanning the gap. The CDR3 reads CASLRAGGYGYTF. The DNA for the CDR3 is TGTGCCAGTCTAAGGGCGGGGGGCTATGGCTACACCTTC.

The chain combines TRBV12-3 or TRBV12-4 with TRBJ1-1, with D possibly matching TRBD1 (6 bases). The length of the CDR3 is 13 residues. Trimming removed 5 bases from V and 1 base from J, with 8 bases in between. The DNA for the CDR3 is TGTGCCAGCAGTCGACAGGAGAACACTGAAGCTTTCTTT. Amino acids: CASSRQENTEAFF.

The gene calls are TRBV4-3 and TRBJ2-1; D call uncertain. CDR1 and CDR2 (germline): LGHNA, YSLEER. The V end lost 0 bases, the J end lost 5 bases, and 5 bases lay between the germline ends. The CDR3 covers 13 residues. The CDR3 reads CASSQDFNNEQFF. For the CDR3, the DNA is TGCGCCAGCAGCCAAGATTTCAACAATGAGCAGTTCTTC.

The V gene is TRBV18, the J gene TRBJ2-1, with TRBD2 as a possible D gene (6 bases). The CDR3 has 14 amino acids. The germline CDR1 and CDR2 sequences are KGHSH and LQKENI. With 3 bases removed from V and 5 bases from J, the gap between germline ends came to 11 bases. The CDR3 coding sequence is TGTGCCAGCTCACCTGGGGGGACGCACAATGAGCAGTTCTTC. This gives the protein CASSPGGTHNEQFF.